The table lists the clone carrying this T cell receptor beta chain with a few counts. Its antigen is unknown. This record comes from a study of T-cell memory formation after mild COVID-19. Turning to the study itself: Across donors, TCR clusters were largely donor specific.

Study conclusions and caveats: Mainly CM and EM harbored the contracting CD4+ clones; mainly EMRA harbored the CD8+ ones. Clones that got smaller from day 15 to 85 had even CD4/CD8, while clones growing later tipped toward CD4+. Pre-infection memory contained some responding clones, which suggested that cross-reactive memory had joined.

TCRdb independently ran MiXCR on the 5' RACE reads; one entry per CDR3 protein. The sample carries a few hundred thousand distinct CDR3 sequences, roughly 15% recorded once. This CDR3 spans 16 amino acids. CDR1 and CDR2 (germline): KGHDR, SFDVKD. Trimming at V came to 3 bases and at J to 6 bases, leaving 6 bases not matched to a gene. What was sequenced was PBMCs or a T cell subset sorted from them (not recorded which). The chain recombines TRBV24-1 with TRBJ2-2; 10 bases are shared with TRBD1. The TCR comes from a man aged 18 to 29 who had mild COVID-19 (a few samples of this study predate the infection). Cell type and time point are not known. CDR3 sequence: CATSDPGQGFSGELFF. The DNA of the CDR3 is TGTGCCACCAGTGATCCGGGACAGGGGTTCTCCGGGGAGCTGTTTTTT.